This TCR beta chain came from a study of PD-1 blockade in classical Hodgkin lymphoma. The table came from immunoSEQ multiplex PCR; TCRdb's copy has only in-frame clones and leaves some out. Found here are about 10,000 clones, about 91% of them singletons; the top ten hold more than 8%. This clone is a singleton in its sample. Its cognate antigen is unknown. Overall study findings and caveats: Reported findings placed baseline TCR diversity lower in newly diagnosed patients (compared with healthy donors). Why repertoires differed is undefined; disease activity or prior therapy possibly contributed.

Time point denoted: newly diagnosed, previously untreated cHL patient sample. Thawed PBMCs underwent magnetic negative selection to obtain purified CD8+ T cells. The receptor was derived from a human donor with classical Hodgkin lymphoma. The sequencing input was CD8+ T cells from blood.

As DNA, the CDR3 is TGTGCCAGCAGCTCCCCCAGGACTAGCGGGTACACAGATACGCAGTATTTT. This encodes CASSSPRTSGYTDTQYF. The rearrangement joins TRBV7-6 to TRBJ2-3; 11 bases are a match to TRBD2. The CDR3 runs 17 residues. The V segment lost 4 bases and the J segment 2 bases; nucleotides outside the gene matches: 8. Germline values: CDR1 SGHVS, CDR2 FNYEAQ.